Below are 17 T cell receptor beta chains sequenced from a single sample in a study of blood T cells in healthy people across ages. A second PCR, run for roughly 7 to 11 cycles, used a sample-barcoded 5' primer plus a J-beta primer mix. TCRdb analysed the 5' RACE reads with MiXCR anew, one entry per CDR3 protein. The sample gives fewer than 2,000,000 distinct CDR3 sequences, about 35% of which show up once; around 10% is in the top ten. Source material: blood. These TCRs come from a woman under 40 in good health.

The gene calls are TRBV12-3 or TRBV12-4 and TRBJ1-1; maybe TRBD1 (5 bases). Trimming pared 3 bases from V and 3 bases from J, leaving 11 bases between. This CDR3 is 14 amino acids long. As DNA, the CDR3 is TGTGCCAGCAGTTTCGAAGGGGCCGACACTGAAGCTTTCTTT. It specifies CASSFEGADTEAFF.

The J gene is TRBJ2-5, the V gene TRBV12-3 or TRBV12-4; D gene uncertain. Trimming removed 6 bases from V and 11 bases from J, with 13 bases in between. The CDR3 is 11 residues long. CDR3 nucleotide sequence: TGTGCCAGCAGCCAGTCTTTCCAGCAGTACTTC. Protein product: CASSQSFQQYF.

To note about this clonotype: This may be a read error: a much more frequent sequence differs by one nucleotide. The chain uses TRBV10-3 and TRBJ2-3, with D possibly matching TRBD1 (7 bases). CDR1 is ENHRY and CDR2 is SYGVKD in the germline V gene. The CDR3 is made up of 14 amino acids. The CDR3 spells CVITQGGGGDTQYF. The DNA of the CDR3 is TGTGTCATCACTCAAGGAGGGGGCGGAGATACGCAGTATTTT.

The gene calls are TRBV7-3 and TRBJ2-1; maybe TRBD2 (5 bases). The CDR3 loop spans 17 amino acids. V lost 5 bases to trimming and J lost 8 bases, with 25 bases between them. CDR1 SGHTA and CDR2 FQGTGA come from the germline V gene. Here the CDR3 DNA reads TGTGCCAGCAGCCAAGGAATGAGAGCGAAAGGGCGGGATGAGCAGTTCTTC. This codes for CASSQGMRAKGRDEQFF.

This chain connects TRBV20-1 to TRBJ1-5; the D gene is possibly TRBD1 (5 bases). The ends were cut back, 2 bases at V and 1 base at J, with 9 bases in the middle. The CDR3 extends over 14 amino acids. Germline CDR1 reads DFQATT; CDR2 reads SNEGSKA (reference sequence). CDR3 residues: CSARLGTSNQPQHF. CDR3 DNA: TGCAGTGCTAGATTGGGGACGAGCAATCAGCCCCAGCATTTT.

This clonotype was seen only a few times. V and J are TRBV3-1 and TRBJ2-4; TRBD2 agrees at 7 bases. The V and J ends lost 0 bases and 1 base, in that order; junction bases with no gene match: 3. The CDR3 is 16 amino acids. Germline CDR1 LGHDT, CDR2 YNNKEL (reference sequence). CDR3 sequence reads: CASSQEREWAKNIQYF. The CDR3 DNA sequence: TGTGCCAGCAGCCAAGAGCGGGAGTGGGCCAAAAACATTCAGTACTTC. Drawing the rest from reference TRBV3-1 and TRBJ2-4, the complete variable domain is DTAVSQTPKYLVTQMGNDKSIKCEQNLGHDTMYWYKQDSKKFLKIMFSYNNKELIINETVPNRFSPKSPDKAHLNLHINSLELGDSAVYFCASSQEREWAKNIQYFGAGTRLSVL.

This chain uses TRBV12-3 or TRBV12-4 with TRBJ1-1, with D perhaps matching TRBD1 (5 bases). Trimming pared 6 bases from V and 5 bases from J, leaving 13 bases between. The CDR3 spans 13 residues. The CDR3 protein is CASRTRVGTEAFF. Written as DNA, the CDR3 is TGTGCCAGCAGGACCAGGGTAGGGACTGAAGCTTTCTTT.

This chain links TRBV7-2 with TRBJ1-1; 9 bases line up with TRBD1. This CDR3 is built from 14 residues. V lost 5 bases, J lost 4 bases, and 5 bases stayed unmatched. CDR1 SGHTA and CDR2 FQGNSA come from the germline V gene. CDR3 nucleotides: TGTGCCAGCAGCAGAGACAGGGGGTTCACTGAAGCTTTCTTT. It translates to CASSRDRGFTEAFF.

A few counts support this clonotype. The chain joins TRBV30 to TRBJ1-5; unclear D gene. With 0 bases removed from V and 4 bases from J, the gap between germline ends came to 7 bases. This CDR3 comprises 13 residues. The V gene's germline CDR1 is GTSNPN and CDR2 SVGIG (reference sequence). The DNA of the CDR3 is TGTGCCTGGAGTGTTCCGGGAAATCAGCCCCAGCATTTT. This codes for CAWSVPGNQPQHF.

This clonotype has just a few counts. In DNA form, the CDR3 reads TGTGCCAGCAGCGCCGGGACTCTAGGGATTGAGACCCAGTACTTC. Amino acids: CASSAGTLGIETQYF. The gene calls are TRBV9 and TRBJ2-5; possibly TRBD2 for D (6 bases). CDR3 length: 15 amino acids. V gave up 3 bases and J gave up 5 bases, with 17 bases separating them. Germline lookup yields CDR1 SGDLS and CDR2 YYNGEE.

The chain is built from TRBV20-1 and TRBJ2-7; D remains unclear. V lost 4 bases to trimming and J lost 5 bases, with 24 bases between them. The germline V gene encodes CDR1 DFQATT and CDR2 SNEGSKA (reference sequence). The CDR3 contains 16 residues. The CDR3 DNA is TGCAGTGCTAAGACGTCTCGATCACTCCGGCGCGACGAGCAGTACTTC. Residues: CSAKTSRSLRRDEQYF.

This clonotype showed up just a few times. The J gene is TRBJ2-1, the V gene TRBV10-3; TRBD2 might be the D (6 bases). Trimming stripped 6 bases from V and 5 bases from J, with 20 bases between. In germline, CDR1 is ENHRY, CDR2 SYGVKD. There are 16 residues in the CDR3. The CDR3 region is CAIRGLAGRDNNEQFF. The CDR3 DNA reads TGTGCCATCAGGGGTTTGGCGGGACGGGATAACAATGAGCAGTTCTTC.

The chain joins TRBV3-1 to TRBJ1-2, with D possibly matching TRBD1 (5 bases). The V end lost 4 bases, the J end lost 10 bases, and 16 bases lay between the germline ends. The CDR3 contains 13 residues. Germline lookup yields CDR1 LGHDT and CDR2 YNNKEL (reference sequence). CDR3 coding DNA: TGTGCCAGCAGCCCCCCGGGGGGGGGTGACTACACCTTC. It encodes CASSPPGGGDYTF.

There are a few counts of this clonotype. The J gene is TRBJ2-1, the V gene TRBV11-1, with 8 nucleotides matching TRBD2. V lost 8 bases to trimming and J lost 6 bases; unmatched junction nucleotides: 15. The CDR3 extends over 16 amino acids. From germline, CDR1 is SGHAT and CDR2 FQDESV (reference sequence). This CDR3 reads CASALGRVAGTNEQFF. For the CDR3, the DNA is TGTGCCAGCGCCCTGGGTCGGGTAGCGGGAACCAATGAGCAGTTCTTC.

This rearrangement joins TRBV6-2 or TRBV6-3 to TRBJ1-1, with D possibly being TRBD1 (5 bases). Trimming removed 6 bases at V and 1 base at J, with 9 bases between. The V gene's germline CDR1 is MNHEY and CDR2 SVGEGT. CDR3 length: 13 amino acids. The CDR3 region is CASRLTENTEAFF. The DNA of the CDR3 is TGTGCCAGCAGGCTGACAGAGAACACTGAAGCTTTCTTT.

The V and J genes are TRBV3-1 and TRBJ2-7; D possibly corresponds to TRBD1 (5 bases). This CDR3 has 12 amino acids. The germline V gene has CDR1 LGHDT and CDR2 YNNKEL (reference sequence). The V end was cut by 2 bases, the J end by 6 bases, with 8 bases between. CDR3 in DNA: TGTGCCAGCAGCCAACCTAGGGGCGAGCAGTACTTC. This codes for CASSQPRGEQYF.

V gene TRBV7-9 combines with J gene TRBJ2-3; weak D call: TRBD2 (5 bases). CDR3 size: 12 residues. Trimming cost V 8 bases and J 4 bases, with 10 bases left between them. Germline V gives CDR1 SEHNR, CDR2 FQNEAQ (reference sequence). This CDR3 is CASGSRPDTQYF. The CDR3 region has the DNA TGTGCCAGCGGGAGCCGCCCAGATACGCAGTATTTT. Variable domain in full (rest from reference TRBV7-9 and TRBJ2-3): DTGVSQNPRHKITKRGQNVTFRCDPISEHNRLYWYRQTLGQGPEFLTYFQNEAQLEKSRLLSDRFSAERPKGSFSTLEIQRTEQGDSAMYLCASGSRPDTQYFGPGTRLTVL.